These 30 T cell receptor beta chains were all obtained from the same sample, sequenced in a study of a mutant IDH1 vaccine in newly diagnosed glioma. Clones were read by immunoSEQ multiplex PCR, and TCRdb kept only the in-frame ones, dropping some. The repertoire includes about 25,000 clones, roughly two thirds of them detected once, and approximately 11% sits in the top ten. For these TCRs, the target antigens are not known. Time point specified: week 11, during vaccination. Topical imiquimod accompanied each vaccine dose, which consisted of 300 ug of mutant IDH1 20-mer peptide. The material was peripheral blood mononuclear cells (PBMCs), obtained from a glioma patient whose treatment included an IDH1 peptide vaccine. These receptors were obtained from a man aged 18 to 29 with glioma. Some clones in this sample may be carry-over from other donors' samples.

The J gene is TRBJ1-2, the V gene TRBV4-3; D is unresolved. The CDR3 totals 15 residues. V lost 1 base and J 5 bases, leaving 14 bases between the germline ends. Germline CDR1 LGHNA, CDR2 YSLEER. This chain's CDR3 is CASSQVADLSYGYTF. CDR3 in DNA: TGCGCCAGCAGCCAAGTGGCAGATCTTTCGTATGGCTACACCTTC.

This chain connects TRBV6-5 to TRBJ1-2, with D unclear. The germline V gene encodes CDR1 MNHEY and CDR2 SVGAGI. CDR3 length: 13 residues. V lost 7 bases to trimming and J lost 7 bases, with 16 bases between them. CDR3 loop: CASNQQGRGGYTF. The DNA for the CDR3 is TGTGCCAGCAACCAACAAGGCCGGGGTGGCTACACCTTC.

The chain is built from TRBV15 and TRBJ2-4, with 7 bases fitting TRBD1. The CDR3 sequence is 15 residues long. V shed 2 bases, J shed 2 bases, and the junction held 3 bases outside the gene matches. Germline lookup yields CDR1 LNHNV and CDR2 YYDKDF (reference sequence). As DNA, the CDR3 is TGTGCCACCAGCAGATGGACAGGCCCCAAAAACATTCAGTACTTC. Translation: CATSRWTGPKNIQYF.

This clone has just a few counts. This chain joins TRBV6-4 and TRBJ1-2, with 7 bases fitting TRBD1. The length of the CDR3 is 11 residues. Germline CDR1 MRHNA, CDR2 SNTAGT. The J segment lost 6 bases and the V segment lost 10 bases, leaving 5 bases of the junction unmatched. CDR3 residues: CATRQGNGYTF. CDR3 nucleotide sequence: TGTGCCACCCGACAGGGTAATGGCTACACCTTC.

The genes are TRBV29-1 and TRBJ2-7; D gene unclear. Germline CDR1 is SQVTM and CDR2 is ANQGSEA. The CDR3 covers 14 residues. V lost 2 bases and J 5 bases, leaving 16 bases between the germline ends. Here the CDR3 DNA reads TGCAGCGTTGAACTTGGTCGCTCCCGGAACGAGCAGTACTTC. It specifies CSVELGRSRNEQYF.

The genes are TRBV9 and TRBJ1-2; D unclear. Deletions cut 0 bases from V and 4 bases from J, with 13 bases between. The CDR3 contains 15 residues. Germline V gene sequence: CDR1 SGDLS, CDR2 YYNGEE. CDR3 sequence reads: CASSVAETGPYGYTF. CDR3 DNA sequence: TGTGCCAGCAGCGTAGCGGAAACCGGGCCCTATGGCTACACCTTC.

This chain links TRBV6-4 with TRBJ2-6, with no clear D. CDR1 and CDR2 from the germline V gene are MRHNA and SNTAGT. The CDR3 contains 14 residues. The V end lost 2 bases, the J end lost 0 bases, and 2 bases lay between the germline ends. CDR3 in amino acids: CASSDNSGANVLTF. The CDR3 DNA sequence: TGTGCCAGCAGTGACAACTCTGGGGCCAACGTCCTGACTTTC.

J is TRBJ2-3 and V is TRBV5-4, with 9 nucleotides matching TRBD2. V shed 4 bases, J shed 6 bases, and the junction held 9 bases outside the gene matches. Germline V gene lookup returns CDR1 SGHNT and CDR2 YYREEE (reference sequence). The CDR3 extends over 15 amino acids. For the CDR3, the DNA is TGTGCCAGCAGCCTAGCGGGGAGTAGGGCGGATACGCAGTATTTT. This gives the protein CASSLAGSRADTQYF.

The V and J genes are TRBV5-5 and TRBJ1-1, with unresolved D. The CDR3 totals 15 residues. V was clipped by 3 bases and J by 1 base, with 13 bases between them. From germline, CDR1 is SGHKS and CDR2 YYEKEE (reference sequence). CDR3 in DNA: TGTGCCAGCAGCTGGTACACCGGAACGAACACTGAAGCTTTCTTT. Its protein product is CASSWYTGTNTEAFF.

This clone was observed a single time. The chain links TRBV27 to TRBJ2-2; possible D gene TRBD1, 6 bases. The CDR3 has 15 amino acids. V lost 5 bases and J lost 4, with 14 bases in between. Per the germline V gene, CDR1 is MNHEY and CDR2 is SMNVEV (reference sequence). The CDR3 DNA sequence: TGTGCCAGCAGTCCCCCACAGGGAGTCACCGGGGAGCTGTTTTTT. This translates into CASSPPQGVTGELFF.

V gene TRBV7-9 combines with J gene TRBJ2-1; 14 bases map to TRBD2. Germline CDR1 and CDR2: SEHNR and FQNEAQ (reference sequence). CDR3 size: 16 residues. V lost 6 bases and J lost 8; bases outside the gene matches: 9. The CDR3 here is CASRGEGLAGDYEQFF. DNA of the CDR3: TGTGCCAGCAGGGGAGAGGGACTAGCGGGAGACTATGAGCAGTTCTTC.

Turning to this clone: At one of its ends the junction is not consistent with the germline gene, which may arise from a read error. V usage is TRBV7-7 and J usage is TRBJ2-5; D is uncertain. The germline CDR1 and CDR2 sequences are SSHAT and FNYEAQ (reference sequence). The CDR3 has 15 amino acids. The CDR3 protein is CASSFSPERYETQYF. As DNA, the CDR3 is TGTGCTAGCAGCTTTTCGCCGGAAAGATACGAGACCCAGTACTTC.

This clone was counted only a few times. CDR3 sequence (DNA): TGTGCCAGCAGCCCGGGACAGAACTATGGCTACACCTTC. It translates to CASSPGQNYGYTF. V gene TRBV7-9 combines with J gene TRBJ1-2; TRBD1 agrees at 7 bases. Unmatched junction bases numbered 2, after V lost 5 bases and J lost 2 bases. The CDR3 has 13 residues. Germline V gene data show CDR1 as SEHNR and CDR2 as FQNEAQ (reference sequence).

The genes are TRBV4-2 and TRBJ2-2; D not certain. The CDR3 runs 15 residues. Germline V lookup: CDR1 LGHNA, CDR2 YNFKEQ. The germline V and J ends were trimmed by 3 bases and 7 bases, with 15 bases remaining between them. The CDR3 is CASSHYEVTGGELFF. CDR3 DNA: TGTGCCAGCAGCCATTACGAGGTGACGGGCGGGGAGCTGTTTTTT.

CDR3 loop: CASSTWDREDDGYTF. The CDR3 bases are TGCGCCAGCAGCACCTGGGACAGGGAGGACGATGGCTACACCTTC. The chain carries TRBV5-1 and TRBJ1-2; 9 bases map to TRBD1. CDR3 length equals 15 residues. From germline, CDR1 is SGHRS and CDR2 YFSETQ. The junction had 10 bases not matched to a gene; V was cut back by 4 bases and J by 6 bases.

The J gene is TRBJ1-2, the V gene TRBV7-9, with D hard to call. The CDR3 has 14 amino acids. The germline V gene has CDR1 SEHNR and CDR2 FQNEAQ (reference sequence). V lost 7 bases to trimming and J lost 8 bases, with 20 bases between them. CDR3 DNA sequence: TGTGCCAGCAATGGTCCCTCTCTCATGGGCGGCTACACCTTC. Translating it yields CASNGPSLMGGYTF.

V is TRBV28 and J is TRBJ1-5; D gene ambiguous. Trimming cost V 2 bases and J 2 bases, with 13 bases left between them. Germline V gives CDR1 MDHEN, CDR2 SYDVKM. The CDR3 sequence is 16 residues long. This CDR3 reads CASSLGWGSGNQPQHF. In nucleotides, the CDR3 is TGTGCCAGCAGTTTAGGGTGGGGTTCTGGCAATCAGCCCCAGCATTTT.

This chain links TRBV27 with TRBJ2-4; D unresolved. Germline CDR1 and CDR2: MNHEY and SMNVEV (reference sequence). V lost 4 bases and J lost 7, with 11 bases in between. The length of the CDR3 is 13 residues. The CDR3 protein is CASSSTPWNIQYF. CDR3 DNA sequence: TGTGCCAGCAGTTCGACACCGTGGAACATTCAGTACTTC.

The CDR3 DNA follows: TGTGCCTGGAGTGGGGACAGGGGGCCCGAGACCCAGTACTTC. This gives the protein CAWSGDRGPETQYF. This chain links TRBV30 with TRBJ2-5; 12 bases match TRBD1. The CDR3 sequence is 14 residues long. V gave up 1 base and J gave up 5 bases; unmatched junction bases: 2. The germline V gene has CDR1 GTSNPN and CDR2 SVGIG (reference sequence).

The gene calls are TRBV9 and TRBJ2-7; perhaps TRBD1 as D (5 bases). The ends were cut back, 0 bases at V and 2 bases at J, with 12 bases in the middle. Germline loops: CDR1 SGDLS, CDR2 YYNGEE. The CDR3 runs to 15 residues. CDR3 sequence: CASSVATGETYEQYF. The CDR3, as DNA: TGTGCCAGCAGCGTAGCTACAGGAGAAACCTACGAGCAGTACTTC.

The chain carries TRBV4-1 and TRBJ2-7, with D possibly TRBD1 on 5 matching bases. CDR3 length: 14 residues. V shed 0 bases and J shed 2 bases, with 8 bases lying between them. Germline V CDR1 and CDR2: MGHRA, YSYEKL. CDR3 region: CASSQEPGTYEQYF. The CDR3 nucleotides are TGCGCCAGCAGCCAAGAACCAGGGACCTACGAGCAGTACTTC.

In this sample, this clone turned up a few times. V gene TRBV7-6 combines with J gene TRBJ2-7, with D possibly being TRBD2 (5 bases). With 1 base removed from V and 4 bases from J, the gap between germline ends came to 20 bases. The CDR3 has 17 amino acids. In germline, CDR1 is SGHVS, CDR2 FNYEAQ. The CDR3 DNA sequence: TGTGCCAGCAGCTTAGGAGCCCCTAGCTTGGCAAAGTACGAGCAGTACTTC. Translated, it gives CASSLGAPSLAKYEQYF.

This clone is deemed medium-sized (0.01 to 0.1%). The rearrangement joins TRBV4-3 to TRBJ2-7, with D hard to call. The CDR3 covers 13 residues. Trimming left V 0 bases short and J 5 bases short, with 8 bases between. The germline V gene encodes CDR1 LGHNA and CDR2 YSLEER. DNA for the CDR3: TGCGCCAGCAGCCAAGAGCCGGAAAACGAGCAGTACTTC. Translation gives CASSQEPENEQYF.

The chain has TRBV7-9 and TRBJ1-3; D remains unclear. V lost 1 base and J lost 2, with 15 bases in between. CDR3 length equals 17 residues. The germline gives CDR1 SEHNR, CDR2 FQNEAQ (reference sequence). The CDR3: CASSLGVDQFTGNTIYF. The CDR3 bases are TGTGCCAGCAGCTTAGGCGTCGACCAGTTTACTGGAAACACCATATATTTT.

The chain recombines TRBV5-4 with TRBJ2-3, with TRBD2 matching over 11 bases. Per germline, CDR1 SGHNT and CDR2 YYREEE (reference sequence). The CDR3 contains 15 residues. V was pared by 0 bases and J by 7 bases, with 4 bases of the junction left unmatched. Written as DNA, the CDR3 is TGTGCCAGCAGCTTGGGACTAGCGGGATCACATACGCAGTATTTT. It is translated as CASSLGLAGSHTQYF.

This chain joins TRBV5-6 and TRBJ2-5; no clear D. V shed 4 bases and J shed 5 bases, with 15 bases lying between them. Looked up from germline, CDR1 is SGHDT and CDR2 is YYEEEE. There are 14 residues in the CDR3. The CDR3: CASSLVEVGETQYF. CDR3 bases: TGTGCCAGCAGCCTCGTGGAAGTGGGGGAGACCCAGTACTTC.

V is TRBV7-2 and J is TRBJ1-5, with D tentatively TRBD1 (6 bases). CDR1 and CDR2 (germline): SGHTA, FQGNSA. The CDR3 consists of 13 residues. V was cut by 5 bases and J by 7 bases, with 12 bases left in between. DNA of the CDR3: TGTGCCAGCAGCGGAGGGGGGGGCCAGCCCCAGCATTTT. Translated: CASSGGGGQPQHF.

The CDR3 DNA reads as TGTGCCAGCTCCCCCTCGGGACAGTCGAATTCACCCCTCCACTTT. It encodes CASSPSGQSNSPLHF. The V call is TRBV18, the J call TRBJ1-6; 7 positions match TRBD1. This CDR3 contains 15 residues. Germline trimming cut 6 bases from V and 7 bases from J; bases unmatched to any gene: 9. CDR1 is KGHSH and CDR2 is LQKENI in the germline V gene.

The V and J genes are TRBV5-6 and TRBJ2-7, with no clear D. From germline, CDR1 is SGHDT and CDR2 YYEEEE. There are 14 residues in the CDR3. The V end was cut by 4 bases, the J end by 2 bases, with 13 bases between. CDR3: CASSPRQVTYEQYF. The CDR3 region has the DNA TGTGCCAGCAGCCCGAGGCAGGTTACCTACGAGCAGTACTTC.

The V and J genes are TRBV19 and TRBJ1-1; 9 bases are shared with TRBD1. The CDR3 length is 13 residues. J gave up 1 base and V 10 bases, and 4 bases lay outside the gene matches. The germline CDR1 and CDR2 sequences are LNHDA and SQIVND (reference sequence). The CDR3 loop is CAIMDRGNTEAFF. CDR3 nucleotides: TGTGCCATTATGGACAGGGGGAACACTGAAGCTTTCTTT.